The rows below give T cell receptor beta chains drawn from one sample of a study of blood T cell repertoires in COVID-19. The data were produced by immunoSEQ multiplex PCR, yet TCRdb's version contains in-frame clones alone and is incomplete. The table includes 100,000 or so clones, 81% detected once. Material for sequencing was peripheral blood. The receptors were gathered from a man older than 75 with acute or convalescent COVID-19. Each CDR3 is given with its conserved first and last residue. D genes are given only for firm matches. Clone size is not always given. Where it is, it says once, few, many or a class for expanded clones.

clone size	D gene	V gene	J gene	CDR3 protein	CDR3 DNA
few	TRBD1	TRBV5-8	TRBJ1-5	CASSRTTGAYSNQPQHF	TGTGCCAGCAGCCGCACCACAGGGGCCTATAGCAATCAGCCCCAGCATTTT
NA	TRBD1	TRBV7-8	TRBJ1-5	CASSLKGQGSNQPQHF	TGTGCCAGCAGCCTAAAGGGACAGGGAAGCAATCAGCCCCAGCATTTT
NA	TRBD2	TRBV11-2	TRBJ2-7	CASSPTGLAGFSYEQYF	TGTGCCAGCAGCCCGACCGGCTTAGCGGGATTTTCCTACGAGCAGTACTTC
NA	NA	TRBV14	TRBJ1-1	CASSQSVNTEAFF	TGTGCCAGCAGCCAGTCTGTGAACACTGAAGCTTTCTTT
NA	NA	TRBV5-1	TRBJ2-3	CASSLEPGLGSTDTQYF	TGCGCCAGCAGCTTGGAACCGGGATTGGGGAGCACAGATACGCAGTATTTT
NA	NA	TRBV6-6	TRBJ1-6	CASSLDSLGNSPLHF	TGTGCCAGCAGCTTGGACAGTCTTGGAAATTCACCCCTCCACTTT
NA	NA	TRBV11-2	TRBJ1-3	CASSPSRHTGSGNTIYF	TGTGCCAGCAGCCCTAGCCGACACACGGGCTCTGGAAACACCATATATTTT
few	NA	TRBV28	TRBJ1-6	CASLGGFPNSPLHF	TGTGCCAGCCTGGGAGGGTTTCCGAATTCACCCCTCCACTTT
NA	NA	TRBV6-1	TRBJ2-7	CASSFNKESYEQYF	TGTGCCAGCAGTTTTAATAAGGAGTCCTACGAGCAGTACTTC
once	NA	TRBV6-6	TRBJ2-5	CASSPLRETQYF	TGTGCCAGCAGTCCCCTCCGAGAGACCCAGTACTTC
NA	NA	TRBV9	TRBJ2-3	CASSVWRDSTDTQYF	TGTGCCAGCAGCGTTTGGCGGGATAGCACAGATACGCAGTATTTT
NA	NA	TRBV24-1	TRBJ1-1	CATSDDRDNEAFF	TGTGCCACCAGTGATGACCGGGACAATGAAGCTTTCTTT
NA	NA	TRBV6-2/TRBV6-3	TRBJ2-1	CASSLRLVRDEQFF	TGTGCCAGCAGCCTCCGACTAGTCCGGGATGAGCAGTTCTTC
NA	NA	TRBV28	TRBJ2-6	CASRGHSSGANVLTF	TGTGCCAGCAGGGGACACAGCTCTGGGGCCAACGTCCTGACTTTC
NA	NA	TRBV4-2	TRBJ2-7	CASSRGHGSYEQYF	TGTGCCAGCAGCCGAGGACATGGCTCCTACGAGCAGTACTTC
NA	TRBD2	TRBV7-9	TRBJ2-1	CASSLQLFSGKERFF	TGTGCCAGCAGCTTACAATTATTTAGCGGGAAGGAGCGGTTCTTC
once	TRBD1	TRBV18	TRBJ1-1	CASSPGTGVNTEAFF	TGTGCCAGCTCACCAGGGACAGGGGTTAACACTGAAGCTTTCTTT
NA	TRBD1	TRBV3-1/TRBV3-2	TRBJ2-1	CASSEEGQGYNEQFF	TGTGCCAGCAGCGAAGAGGGACAGGGCTACAATGAGCAGTTCTTC
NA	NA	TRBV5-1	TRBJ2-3	CASSLGLEADTQYF	TGCGCCAGCAGCTTGGGACTAGAGGCAGATACGCAGTATTTT
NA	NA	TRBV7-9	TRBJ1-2	CASSVNGANRYGYTF	TGTGCCAGCAGCGTCAATGGAGCAAATCGCTATGGCTACACCTTC
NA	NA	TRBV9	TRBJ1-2	CASSVNSGRGYGYTF	TGTGCCAGCAGCGTAAATTCGGGGAGAGGCTATGGCTACACCTTC
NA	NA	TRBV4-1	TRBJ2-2	CASSPFRGELFF	TGCGCCAGCAGCCCCTTTCGTGGGGAGCTGTTTTTT
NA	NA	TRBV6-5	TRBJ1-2	CASSYSKGSGYTF	TGTGCCAGCAGTTACTCGAAAGGGAGTGGCTACACCTTC
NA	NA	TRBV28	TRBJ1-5	CASRPRGGLYSNQPQHF	TGTGCCAGCAGGCCGAGGGGAGGCTTGTATAGCAATCAGCCCCAGCATTTT
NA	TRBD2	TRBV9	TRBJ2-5	CASSFRTSGSGETQYF	TGTGCCAGCAGCTTCCGGACTAGCGGGAGCGGGGAGACCCAGTACTTC
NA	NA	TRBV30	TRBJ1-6	CAWSWSRGTRSPLHF	TGTGCCTGGAGTTGGAGTCGGGGAACGAGATCACCCCTCCACTTT
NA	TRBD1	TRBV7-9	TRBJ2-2	CASSLTGANTGELFF	TGTGCCAGCAGCTTGACAGGGGCGAACACCGGGGAGCTGTTTTTT
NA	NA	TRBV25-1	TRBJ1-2	CASRAQGYGYTF	TGTGCCAGCAGAGCACAGGGCTATGGCTACACCTTC
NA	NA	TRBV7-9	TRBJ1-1	CASSYEGWRTTEAFF	TGTGCCAGCAGCTACGAGGGATGGAGAACCACTGAAGCTTTCTTT
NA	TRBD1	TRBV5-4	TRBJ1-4	CASSPVGTGSEKLFF	TGTGCCAGCAGCCCAGTGGGGACAGGGTCTGAAAAACTGTTTTTT
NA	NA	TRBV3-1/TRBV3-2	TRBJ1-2	CASSQSTGSGYTF	TGTGCCAGCAGCCAGTCTACAGGATCCGGCTACACCTTC
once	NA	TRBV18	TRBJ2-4	CASSPRTQALNIQYF	TGTGCCAGCTCACCAAGAACCCAAGCCCTAAACATTCAGTACTTC
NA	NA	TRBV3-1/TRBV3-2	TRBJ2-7	CASSPKPRDSYEQYF	TGTGCCAGCAGCCCGAAGCCCCGGGACTCCTACGAGCAGTACTTC
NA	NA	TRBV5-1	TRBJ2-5	CASSLGTSRTDQETQYF	TGCGCCAGCAGCTTGGGTACCTCTAGAACGGACCAAGAGACCCAGTACTTC
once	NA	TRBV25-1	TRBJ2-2	CASSEQDANTGELFF	TGTGCCAGCAGTGAACAGGATGCGAACACCGGGGAGCTGTTTTTT
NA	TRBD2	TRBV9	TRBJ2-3	CASSVGSGGRADTQYF	TGTGCCAGCAGCGTAGGCTCCGGCGGGAGGGCAGATACGCAGTATTTT
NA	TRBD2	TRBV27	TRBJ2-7	CASSLSSIGAGRYYEQYF	TGTGCCAGCAGTTTATCGAGTATTGGAGCGGGAAGATACTACGAGCAGTACTTC
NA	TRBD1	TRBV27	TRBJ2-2	CASRNIYRGQSGELFF	TGTGCCAGCAGAAATATATACAGGGGGCAAAGCGGGGAGCTGTTTTTT
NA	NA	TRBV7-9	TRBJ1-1	CASSLDWARGEAFF	TGTGCCAGCAGCTTAGACTGGGCTCGGGGAGAAGCTTTCTTT
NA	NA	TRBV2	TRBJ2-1	CASSGRRDAEQFF	TGTGCCAGCAGTGGACGGAGGGATGCTGAGCAGTTCTTC
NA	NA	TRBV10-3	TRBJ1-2	CAISANAMGYTF	TGTGCCATCAGTGCGAACGCTATGGGCTACACCTTC
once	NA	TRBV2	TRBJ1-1	CASREDGLGSEAFF	TGTGCCAGCAGAGAGGACGGCCTAGGGAGTGAAGCTTTCTTT
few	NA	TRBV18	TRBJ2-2	CASSSPDNTGELFF	TGTGCCAGCTCCTCCCCAGATAACACCGGGGAGCTGTTTTTT
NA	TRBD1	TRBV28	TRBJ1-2	CASNRGTGDTGYTF	TGTGCCAGCAATAGAGGGACAGGGGATACTGGCTACACCTTC
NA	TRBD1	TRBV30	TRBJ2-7	CAWSWDRYEQYF	TGTGCCTGGAGTTGGGACAGATACGAGCAGTACTTC
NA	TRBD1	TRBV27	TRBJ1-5	CASSLRDRNQPQHF	TGTGCCAGCAGTCTCCGGGACAGAAATCAGCCCCAGCATTTT
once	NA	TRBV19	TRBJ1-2	CASSIQQSYGYTF	TGTGCCAGTAGTATACAACAGAGTTATGGCTACACCTTC
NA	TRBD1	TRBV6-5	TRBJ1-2	CASRSGGVYGYTF	TGTGCCAGCAGATCAGGGGGCGTCTATGGCTACACCTTC
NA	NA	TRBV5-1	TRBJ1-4	CASSPQATNEKLFF	TGCGCCAGCAGCCCACAAGCAACTAATGAAAAACTGTTTTTT
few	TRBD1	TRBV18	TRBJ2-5	CASSLNRGKSETQYF	TGTGCCAGCTCACTTAACAGGGGGAAATCAGAGACCCAGTACTTC
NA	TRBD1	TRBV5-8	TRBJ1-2	CASRTDRVGYTF	TGTGCCAGCAGGACCGACAGGGTTGGCTACACCTTC
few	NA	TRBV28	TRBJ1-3	CASSSVQGLSGNTIYF	TGTGCCAGCAGTTCCGTACAGGGTCTCTCTGGAAACACCATATATTTT
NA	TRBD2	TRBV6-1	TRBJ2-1	CASSEFGGRAATYNEQFF	TGTGCCAGCAGTGAATTTGGGGGGAGGGCCGCAACCTACAATGAGCAGTTCTTC
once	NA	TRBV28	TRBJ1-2	CASSFVGAFGYTF	TGTGCCAGCAGTTTTGTGGGGGCTTTTGGCTACACCTTC
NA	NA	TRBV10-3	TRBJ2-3	CACGGGSDTQYF	TGTGCCTGTGGGGGCGGATCAGATACGCAGTATTTT
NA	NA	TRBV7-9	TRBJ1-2	CASSARTVHGYTF	TGTGCCAGCAGCGCACGGACAGTTCATGGCTACACCTTC
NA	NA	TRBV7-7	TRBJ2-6	CASSRQVAGANVLTF	TGTGCTAGCAGCCGACAGGTAGCTGGGGCCAACGTCCTGACTTTC
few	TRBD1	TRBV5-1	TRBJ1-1	CASSSPPDRDWSNTEAFF	TGCGCCAGCAGCTCCCCACCCGACAGGGACTGGTCGAACACTGAAGCTTTCTTT
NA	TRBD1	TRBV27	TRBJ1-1	CASSFYRGRMNTEAFF	TGTGCCAGCAGTTTTTACAGGGGGCGCATGAACACTGAAGCTTTCTTT